The rows below give T cell receptor beta chains drawn from one sample of a study of PD-L1 blockade in urothelial cancer. Clones were read by immunoSEQ multiplex PCR, and TCRdb kept only the in-frame ones, dropping some. The table records 90,000 or so clones, 90% of them present only once. The source was PBMCs, collected around atezolizumab (anti-PD-L1) treatment. The source is a man aged 60 to 69 with urothelial cancer. Both conserved end residues are part of each CDR3. D genes are given only for firm matches. For some rows the clone size is stated as once, few or many, or as a class when expanded; others skip it.

D gene	clone size	V gene	J gene	CDR3 protein	CDR3 DNA
TRBD1	NA	TRBV6-5	TRBJ2-7	CASSYVTGGFIEQYF	TGTGCCAGCAGTTACGTAACAGGGGGCTTCATCGAGCAGTACTTC
NA	NA	TRBV7-9	TRBJ2-3	CASIRVTDTQYF	TGTGCCAGCATCAGGGTCACAGATACGCAGTATTTT
NA	NA	TRBV6-5	TRBJ2-7	CATTRTSPYEQYF	TGTGCCACCACAAGAACTAGCCCCTACGAGCAGTACTTC
NA	few	TRBV29-1	TRBJ2-4	CSATDRAKNIQYF	TGCAGCGCTACGGACAGAGCCAAAAACATTCAGTACTTC
TRBD2	NA	TRBV7-3	TRBJ2-2	CASRRGGLEAGGHGELFF	TGTGCCAGCAGACGCGGGGGACTAGAAGCGGGAGGTCACGGGGAGCTGTTTTTT
NA	few	TRBV7-2	TRBJ1-1	CASSPNRDTEAFF	TGTGCCAGCAGCCCTAACAGGGACACTGAAGCTTTCTTT
NA	NA	TRBV20-1	TRBJ2-5	CSARGLETQYF	TGCAGTGCTAGAGGTCTAGAGACCCAGTACTTC
NA	few	TRBV7-6	TRBJ1-4	CASSADRSNEKLFF	TGTGCCAGCAGCGCCGACAGGTCTAATGAAAAACTGTTTTTT
TRBD2	NA	TRBV19	TRBJ2-1	CASTPGGGSYNEQFF	TGTGCCAGTACCCCCGGCGGGGGGTCCTACAATGAGCAGTTCTTC
NA	NA	TRBV7-9	TRBJ1-2	CASSLASTANYGYTF	TGTGCCAGCAGCTTAGCGAGTACGGCTAACTATGGCTACACCTTC
NA	NA	TRBV15	TRBJ2-5	CATSRGKGLQETQYF	TGTGCCACCAGCAGAGGGAAGGGGTTGCAAGAGACCCAGTACTTC
TRBD1	NA	TRBV5-1	TRBJ2-1	CASSPGTGGNEQFF	TGCGCCAGCAGCCCTGGGACAGGGGGGAATGAGCAGTTCTTC
NA	NA	TRBV5-6	TRBJ2-1	CASSFARNNEQFF	TGTGCCAGCAGCTTCGCCAGGAACAATGAGCAGTTCTTC
TRBD2	NA	TRBV2	TRBJ2-5	CASHSGGEETQYF	TGTGCCAGCCATAGCGGGGGGGAAGAGACCCAGTACTTC
TRBD2	NA	TRBV5-1	TRBJ2-7	CASSSTSGSSYEQYF	TGCGCCAGCAGCTCCACTAGCGGGAGCTCCTACGAGCAGTACTTC
TRBD1	once	TRBV5-6	TRBJ1-5	CASSYRTGEQPQHF	TGTGCCAGCAGCTATAGGACAGGGGAACAGCCCCAGCATTTT
NA	few	TRBV5-4	TRBJ1-3	CASSLVDFPSSGNTIYF	TGTGCCAGCAGCTTGGTGGACTTTCCAAGCTCTGGAAACACCATATATTTT
TRBD1	NA	TRBV15	TRBJ2-7	CATSGGQGAIYEQYF	TGTGCCACCAGCGGCGGACAGGGGGCTATCTACGAGCAGTACTTC
NA	NA	TRBV7-6	TRBJ2-7	CASSAGIYEQYF	TGTGCCAGCAGCGCCGGTATCTACGAGCAGTACTTC
NA	NA	TRBV4-2	TRBJ2-3	CASSQDYTSPPDTQYF	TGTGCCAGCAGCCAAGATTATACTAGTCCCCCAGATACGCAGTATTTT
TRBD2	once	TRBV4-2	TRBJ2-7	CASSQVSGRAPYEQYF	TGTGCCAGCAGCCAAGTGAGCGGGAGGGCCCCCTACGAGCAGTACTTC
NA	NA	TRBV18	TRBJ1-4	CASSPRATNEKLFF	TGTGCCAGCTCACCGCGGGCAACTAATGAAAAACTGTTTTTT
NA	NA	TRBV4-3	TRBJ2-7	CASSQEDRTYEQYF	TGCGCCAGCAGCCAAGAAGACAGGACCTACGAGCAGTACTTC
TRBD1	few	TRBV12-5	TRBJ1-1	CASGWTGNTEAFF	TGTGCTAGTGGCTGGACAGGGAACACTGAAGCTTTCTTT
TRBD2	NA	TRBV5-1	TRBJ2-3	CASSLGAGGVADTQYF	TGCGCCAGCAGCTTGGGAGCGGGGGGAGTGGCAGATACGCAGTATTTT
NA	NA	TRBV6-5	TRBJ2-1	CASSIQRMGDEQFF	TGTGCCAGCAGTATACAAAGAATGGGAGATGAGCAGTTCTTC
TRBD1	once	TRBV30	TRBJ1-6	CAWDRVNSPLHF	TGTGCCTGGGACAGGGTAAATTCACCCCTCCACTTT
NA	NA	TRBV4-3	TRBJ2-7	CASSQEGTGSEQYF	TGCGCCAGCAGCCAAGAAGGAACAGGTTCCGAGCAGTACTTC
TRBD2	NA	TRBV28	TRBJ2-1	CASSTGTSGTSPYYNEQFF	TGTGCCAGCAGTACCGGGACTAGCGGGACCTCACCTTATTACAATGAGCAGTTCTTC
NA	NA	TRBV5-8	TRBJ2-7	CASSLTRGTSYEQYF	TGTGCCAGCAGCTTGACGAGGGGGACCTCCTACGAGCAGTACTTC
TRBD2	NA	TRBV29-1	TRBJ2-3	CSVQFHLAGGPADTQYF	TGCAGCGTTCAATTCCACCTGGCGGGGGGGCCTGCAGATACGCAGTATTTT
TRBD1	NA	TRBV9	TRBJ2-5	CASSVGQGARETQYF	TGTGCCAGCAGCGTCGGACAGGGGGCCAGGGAGACCCAGTACTTC
TRBD2	NA	TRBV27	TRBJ2-1	CASSTTTSGEFF	TGTGCCAGCAGTACGACGACTAGCGGGGAGTTCTTC
TRBD1	NA	TRBV5-4	TRBJ1-4	CASSLTEGQGHEKLFF	TGTGCCAGCAGCTTGACTGAAGGACAGGGACACGAAAAACTGTTTTTT
NA	once	TRBV29-1	TRBJ1-1	CSVRMGGSGGTEAFF	TGCAGCGTTAGAATGGGGGGGTCCGGAGGGACTGAAGCTTTCTTT
NA	NA	TRBV6-1	TRBJ1-3	CASSDLGQSGNTIYF	TGTGCCAGCAGTGACTTGGGACAAAGTGGGAACACCATATATTTT
NA	NA	TRBV28	TRBJ1-1	CASSFRGLDTEAFF	TGTGCCAGCAGTTTCAGGGGATTGGACACTGAAGCTTTCTTT
NA	NA	TRBV6-4	TRBJ2-3	CASSDEAGAGGDTQYF	TGTGCCAGCAGTGACGAGGCAGGGGCTGGGGGAGATACGCAGTATTTT
TRBD2	NA	TRBV7-2	TRBJ2-3	CASSLEGGRPQYF	TGTGCCAGCAGCTTAGAAGGCGGGAGGCCGCAGTATTTT
TRBD2	NA	TRBV5-3	TRBJ2-5	CARSLATSGSQETQYF	TGTGCCAGAAGCTTGGCCACTAGCGGGTCGCAAGAGACCCAGTACTTC
TRBD2	NA	TRBV11-2	TRBJ2-3	CASSPGGGGQYF	TGTGCCAGCAGCCCGGGGGGGGGCGGGCAGTATTTT
NA	NA	TRBV4-2	TRBJ2-7	CASSQEQNRAPYEQYF	TGTGCCAGCAGCCAAGAGCAGAACAGGGCACCCTACGAGCAGTACTTC
NA	NA	TRBV2	TRBJ2-7	CAMTASDSYEQYF	TGTGCCATGACGGCTAGCGACTCCTACGAGCAGTACTTC
NA	NA	TRBV6-5	TRBJ2-7	CASIDRVSYEQYF	TGTGCCAGCATCGATCGGGTCTCCTACGAGCAGTACTTC
NA	NA	TRBV5-5	TRBJ2-1	CASSRILGNEQFF	TGTGCCAGCAGTCGGATACTAGGAAATGAGCAGTTCTTC
NA	NA	TRBV10-3	TRBJ1-2	CAISTGTYGYTF	TGTGCCATCTCGACGGGAACATATGGCTACACCTTC
NA	NA	TRBV28	TRBJ1-5	CASTTSRDLQPQHF	TGTGCCAGCACTACCTCCAGGGATTTACAGCCCCAGCATTTT
NA	NA	TRBV5-1	TRBJ1-5	CASSPGPNQPQHF	TGCGCCAGCAGCCCAGGCCCCAATCAGCCCCAGCATTTT
NA	NA	TRBV4-1	TRBJ2-7	CASSQAGYEQYF	TGCGCCAGCAGCCAAGCAGGGTACGAGCAGTACTTC
TRBD1	NA	TRBV2	TRBJ2-1	CASSEGTGIYNEQFF	TGTGCCAGCAGTGAGGGGACAGGAATCTACAATGAGCAGTTCTTC
NA	NA	TRBV4-2	TRBJ2-7	CASSISGQNYEQYF	TGTGCCAGCAGCATAAGCGGGCAGAACTACGAGCAGTACTTC
NA	NA	TRBV5-6	TRBJ2-3	CASSYRATDTQYF	TGTGCCAGCAGCTACAGGGCCACAGATACGCAGTATTTT
TRBD2	NA	TRBV13	TRBJ2-2	CASSLGPGGGAVGELFF	TGTGCCAGCAGCTTAGGCCCAGGCGGGGGGGCCGTCGGGGAGCTGTTTTTT
NA	once	TRBV11-2	TRBJ1-1	CASSQLPLTGVGTEAFF	TGTGCCAGCAGCCAACTCCCCCTTACAGGTGTCGGCACTGAAGCTTTCTTT
TRBD1	NA	TRBV6-5	TRBJ2-4	CASSNGQGNIQYF	TGTGCCAGCAGTAACGGACAGGGGAACATTCAGTACTTC
NA	NA	TRBV29-1	TRBJ2-1	CSVMGRGAYNEQFF	TGCAGCGTTATGGGCAGGGGGGCTTACAATGAGCAGTTCTTC
TRBD1	NA	TRBV6-5	TRBJ1-2	CASSYSQGVGYTF	TGTGCCAGCAGTTACTCTCAGGGGGTCGGCTACACCTTC
TRBD1	NA	TRBV19	TRBJ2-2	CASSKTGVGELFF	TGTGCCAGTAGTAAAACAGGGGTTGGGGAGCTGTTTTTT